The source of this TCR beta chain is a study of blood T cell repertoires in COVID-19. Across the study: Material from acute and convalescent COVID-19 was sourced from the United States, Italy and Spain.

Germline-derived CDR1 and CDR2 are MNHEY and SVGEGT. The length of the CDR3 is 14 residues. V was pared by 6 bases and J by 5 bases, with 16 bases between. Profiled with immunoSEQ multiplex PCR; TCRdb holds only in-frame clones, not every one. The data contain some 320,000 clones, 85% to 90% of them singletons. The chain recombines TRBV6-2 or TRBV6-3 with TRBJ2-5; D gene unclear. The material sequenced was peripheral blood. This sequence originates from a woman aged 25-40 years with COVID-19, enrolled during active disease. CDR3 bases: TGTGCCAGCAGCCTCGAGGTTCAGCCGGAGACCCAGTACTTC. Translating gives CASSLEVQPETQYF.